This TCR beta chain was sequenced in a study of blood T cells in healthy people across ages. Broader study findings: Among long-lived donors, naive CD4+ cells were more numerous and diversity higher than in aged donors.

A second roughly 7 to 12 cycle PCR used barcoded and J-beta primers. TCRdb recomputed calls from the 5' RACE reads with MiXCR, one row per CDR3 protein. Of about 730,000 distinct CDR3 sequences listed, roughly two fifths are singletons. To note about this clonotype: Its antigen is unknown.

The trim removed 7 bases at V and 0 bases at J, leaving 5 bases unmatched. The CDR3 runs 15 residues. CDR1 is SNHLY and CDR2 is FYNNEI in the germline V gene. The donors, all healthy, were Caucasians living in Russia, aged roughly 6 to 100. Each donor gave about 9.3 milliliters of peripheral blood. The sequence derives from a woman aged 55-69 years in good health. Sample: blood. V usage is TRBV2 and J usage is TRBJ1-4, with TRBD1 matching 7 bases. CDR3 nucleotide sequence: TGTGCCAGCAATAGACAGGGAACAACTAATGAAAAACTGTTTTTT. Encoded protein: CASNRQGTTNEKLFF.